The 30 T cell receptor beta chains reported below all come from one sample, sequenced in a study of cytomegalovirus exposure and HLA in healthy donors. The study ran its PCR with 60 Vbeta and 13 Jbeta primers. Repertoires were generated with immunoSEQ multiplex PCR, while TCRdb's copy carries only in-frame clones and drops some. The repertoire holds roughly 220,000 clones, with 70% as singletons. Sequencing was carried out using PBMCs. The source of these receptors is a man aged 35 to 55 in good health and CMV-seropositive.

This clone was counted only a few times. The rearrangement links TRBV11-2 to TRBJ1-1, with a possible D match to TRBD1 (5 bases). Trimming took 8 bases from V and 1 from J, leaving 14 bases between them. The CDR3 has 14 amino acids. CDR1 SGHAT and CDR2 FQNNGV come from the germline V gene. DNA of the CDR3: TGTGCCAGCTCTGCAGGGCAGACGAACACTGAAGCTTTCTTT. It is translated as CASSAGQTNTEAFF.

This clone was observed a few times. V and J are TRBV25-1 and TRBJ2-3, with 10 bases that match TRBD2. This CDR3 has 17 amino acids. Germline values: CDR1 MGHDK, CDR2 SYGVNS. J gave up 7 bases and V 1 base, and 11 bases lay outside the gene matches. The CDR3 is CASSELDERGGGNTQYF. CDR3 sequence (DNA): TGTGCCAGCAGTGAATTGGACGAGCGGGGGGGCGGGAATACGCAGTATTTT.

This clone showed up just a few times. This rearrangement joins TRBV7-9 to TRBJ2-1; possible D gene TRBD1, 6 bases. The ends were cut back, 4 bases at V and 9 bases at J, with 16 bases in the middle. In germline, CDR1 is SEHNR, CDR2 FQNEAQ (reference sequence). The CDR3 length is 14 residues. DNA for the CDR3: TGTGCCAGCAGCTGGGGGACAAGCATAGGTGAGCAGTTCTTC. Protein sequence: CASSWGTSIGEQFF. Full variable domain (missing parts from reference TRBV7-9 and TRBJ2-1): DTGVSQNPRHKITKRGQNVTFRCDPISEHNRLYWYRQTLGQGPEFLTYFQNEAQLEKSRLLSDRFSAERPKGSFSTLEIQRTEQGDSAMYLCASSWGTSIGEQFFGPGTRLTVL.

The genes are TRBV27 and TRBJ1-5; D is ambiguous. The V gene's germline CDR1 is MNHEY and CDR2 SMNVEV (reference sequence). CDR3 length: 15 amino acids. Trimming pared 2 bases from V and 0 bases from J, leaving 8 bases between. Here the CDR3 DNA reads TGTGCCAGCAGTTTAACACCTTATAGCAATCAGCCCCAGCATTTT. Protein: CASSLTPYSNQPQHF.

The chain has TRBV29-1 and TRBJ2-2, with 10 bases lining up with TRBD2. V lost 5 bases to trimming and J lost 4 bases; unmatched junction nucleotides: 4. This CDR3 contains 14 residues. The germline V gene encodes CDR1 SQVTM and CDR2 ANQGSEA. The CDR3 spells CSVTSGAGTGELFF. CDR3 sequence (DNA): TGCAGCGTTACTAGCGGGGCGGGCACCGGGGAGCTGTTTTTT.

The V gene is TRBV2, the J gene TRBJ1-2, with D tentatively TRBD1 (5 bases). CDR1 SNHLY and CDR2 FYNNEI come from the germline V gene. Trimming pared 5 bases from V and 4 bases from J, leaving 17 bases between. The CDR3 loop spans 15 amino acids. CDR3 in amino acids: CASSSSGTELYGYTF. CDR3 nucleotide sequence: TGTGCCAGCAGTTCTTCCGGGACTGAACTCTATGGCTACACCTTC.

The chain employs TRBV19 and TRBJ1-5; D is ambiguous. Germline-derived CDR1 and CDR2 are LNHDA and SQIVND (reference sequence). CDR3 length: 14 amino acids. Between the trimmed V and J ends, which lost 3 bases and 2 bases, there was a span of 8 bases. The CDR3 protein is CASSISQGNQPQHF. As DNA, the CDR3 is TGTGCCAGTAGTATCTCTCAGGGCAATCAGCCCCAGCATTTT.

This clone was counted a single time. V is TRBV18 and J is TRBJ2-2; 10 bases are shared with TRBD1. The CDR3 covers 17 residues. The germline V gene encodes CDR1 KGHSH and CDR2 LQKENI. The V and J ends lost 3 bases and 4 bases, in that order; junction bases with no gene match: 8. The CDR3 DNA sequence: TGTGCCAGCTCACCTTGGACAGGGGGACCTTTCACCGGGGAGCTGTTTTTT. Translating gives CASSPWTGGPFTGELFF. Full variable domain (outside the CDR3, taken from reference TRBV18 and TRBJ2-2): NAGVMQNPRHLVRRRGQEARLRCSPMKGHSHVYWYRQLPEEGLKFMVYLQKENIIDESGMPKERFSAEFPKEGPSILRIQQVVRGDSAAYFCASSPWTGGPFTGELFFGEGSRLTVL.

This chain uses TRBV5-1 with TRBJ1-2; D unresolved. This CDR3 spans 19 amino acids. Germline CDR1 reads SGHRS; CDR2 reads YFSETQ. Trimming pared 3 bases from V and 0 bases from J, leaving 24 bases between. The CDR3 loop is CASSWEGGESPKANYGYTF. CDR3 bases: TGCGCCAGCAGCTGGGAGGGCGGCGAGAGCCCCAAAGCTAACTATGGCTACACCTTC.

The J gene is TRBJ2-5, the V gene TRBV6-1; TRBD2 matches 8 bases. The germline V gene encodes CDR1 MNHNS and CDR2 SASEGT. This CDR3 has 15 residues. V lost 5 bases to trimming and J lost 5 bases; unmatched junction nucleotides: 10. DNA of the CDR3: TGTGCCAGCAGTCCCGGGGGGGCGGGTCACGAGACCCAGTACTTC. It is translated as CASSPGGAGHETQYF.

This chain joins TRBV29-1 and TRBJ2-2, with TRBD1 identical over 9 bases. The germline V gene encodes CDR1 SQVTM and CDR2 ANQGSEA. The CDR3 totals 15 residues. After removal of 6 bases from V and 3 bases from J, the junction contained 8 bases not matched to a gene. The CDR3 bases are TGCAGCGTAGGGGACAGGGCAAAGGACACCGGGGAGCTGTTTTTT. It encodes CSVGDRAKDTGELFF.

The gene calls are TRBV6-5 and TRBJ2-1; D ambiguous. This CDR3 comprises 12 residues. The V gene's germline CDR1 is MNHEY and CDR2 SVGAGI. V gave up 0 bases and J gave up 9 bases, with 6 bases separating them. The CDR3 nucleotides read TGTGCCAGCAGTTACTCGACGGGTGAGCAGTTCTTC. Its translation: CASSYSTGEQFF.

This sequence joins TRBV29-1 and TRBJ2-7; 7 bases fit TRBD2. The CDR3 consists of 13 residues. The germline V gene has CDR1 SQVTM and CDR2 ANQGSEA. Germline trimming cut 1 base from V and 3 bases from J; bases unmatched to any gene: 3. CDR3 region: CSVEGEGGYEQYF. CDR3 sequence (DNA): TGCAGCGTTGAAGGGGAGGGAGGCTACGAGCAGTACTTC.

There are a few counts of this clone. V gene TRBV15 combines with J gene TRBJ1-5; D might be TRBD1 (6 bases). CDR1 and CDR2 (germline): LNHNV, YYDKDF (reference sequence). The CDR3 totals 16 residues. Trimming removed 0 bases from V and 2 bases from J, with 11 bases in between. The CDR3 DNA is TGTGCCACCAGCAGAGATACCAGGGGAGGCAATCAGCCCCAGCATTTT. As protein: CATSRDTRGGNQPQHF.

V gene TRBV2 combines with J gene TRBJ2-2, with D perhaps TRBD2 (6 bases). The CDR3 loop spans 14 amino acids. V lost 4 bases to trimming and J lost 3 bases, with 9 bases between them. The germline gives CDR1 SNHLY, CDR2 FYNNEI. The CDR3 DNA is TGTGCCAGCAGTGGGGGGAGGTACACCGGGGAGCTGTTTTTT. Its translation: CASSGGRYTGELFF.

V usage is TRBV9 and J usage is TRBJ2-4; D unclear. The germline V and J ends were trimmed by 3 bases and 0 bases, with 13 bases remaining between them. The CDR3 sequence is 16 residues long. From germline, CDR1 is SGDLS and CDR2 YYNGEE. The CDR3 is CASSDTWSIAKNIQYF. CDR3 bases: TGTGCCAGCAGCGATACATGGAGTATAGCCAAAAACATTCAGTACTTC.

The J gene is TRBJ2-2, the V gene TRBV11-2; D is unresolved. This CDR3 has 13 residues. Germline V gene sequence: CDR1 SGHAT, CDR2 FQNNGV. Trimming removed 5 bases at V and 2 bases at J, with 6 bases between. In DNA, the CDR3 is TGTGCCAGCAGCCTTAGAAACACCGGGGAGCTGTTTTTT. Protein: CASSLRNTGELFF.

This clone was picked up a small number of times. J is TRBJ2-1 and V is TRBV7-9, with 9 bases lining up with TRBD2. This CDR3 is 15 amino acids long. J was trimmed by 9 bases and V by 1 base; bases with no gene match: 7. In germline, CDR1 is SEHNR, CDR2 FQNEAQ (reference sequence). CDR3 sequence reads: CASSLDRRGGGEQFF. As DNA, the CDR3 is TGTGCCAGCAGCTTAGATCGGCGGGGGGGCGGTGAGCAGTTCTTC.

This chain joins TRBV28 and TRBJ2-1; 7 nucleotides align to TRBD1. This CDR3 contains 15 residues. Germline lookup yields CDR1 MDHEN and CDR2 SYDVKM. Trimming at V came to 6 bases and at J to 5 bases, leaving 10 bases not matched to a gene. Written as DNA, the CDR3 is TGTGCCAGCAGGCGTACAGGGGCTACTAACAATGAGCAGTTCTTC. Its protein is CASRRTGATNNEQFF.

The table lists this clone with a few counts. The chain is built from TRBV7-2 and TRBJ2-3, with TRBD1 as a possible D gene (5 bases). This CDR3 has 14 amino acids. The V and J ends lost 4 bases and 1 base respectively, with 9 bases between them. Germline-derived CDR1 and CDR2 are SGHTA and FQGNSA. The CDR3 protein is CASSYQGGTDTQYF. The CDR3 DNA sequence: TGTGCCAGCAGCTACCAGGGTGGCACAGATACGCAGTATTTT. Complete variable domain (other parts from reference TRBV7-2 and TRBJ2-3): GAGVSQSPSNKVTEKGKDVELRCDPISGHTALYWYRQSLGQGLEFLIYFQGNSAPDKSGLPSDRFSAERTGGSVSTLTIQRTQQEDSAVYLCASSYQGGTDTQYFGPGTRLTVL.

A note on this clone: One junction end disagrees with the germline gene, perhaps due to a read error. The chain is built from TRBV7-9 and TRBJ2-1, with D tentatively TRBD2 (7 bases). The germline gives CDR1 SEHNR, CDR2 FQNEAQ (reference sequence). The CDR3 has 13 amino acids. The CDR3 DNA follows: TGTTCCAGCAGCTTGGGGGGGGGCGATGAGCAGTTCTTC. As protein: CSSSLGGGDEQFF.

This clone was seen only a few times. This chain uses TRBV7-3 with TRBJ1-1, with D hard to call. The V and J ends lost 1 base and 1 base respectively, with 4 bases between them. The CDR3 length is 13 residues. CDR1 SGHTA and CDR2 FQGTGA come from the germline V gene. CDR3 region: CASSLRRNTEAFF. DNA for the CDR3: TGTGCCAGCAGCTTAAGGAGGAACACTGAAGCTTTCTTT.

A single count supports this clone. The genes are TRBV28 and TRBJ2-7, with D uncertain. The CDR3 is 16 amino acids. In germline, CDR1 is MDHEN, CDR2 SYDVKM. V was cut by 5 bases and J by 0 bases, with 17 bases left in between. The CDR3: CASSPISLSNSYEQYF. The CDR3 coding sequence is TGTGCCAGCAGTCCCATCTCCCTCTCTAACTCCTACGAGCAGTACTTC.

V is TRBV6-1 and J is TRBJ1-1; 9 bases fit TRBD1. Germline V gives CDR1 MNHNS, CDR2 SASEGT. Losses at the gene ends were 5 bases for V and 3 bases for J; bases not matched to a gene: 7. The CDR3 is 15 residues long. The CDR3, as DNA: TGTGCCAGCAGTTCCCCGACAGGGGGTTACACTGAAGCTTTCTTT. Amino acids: CASSSPTGGYTEAFF.

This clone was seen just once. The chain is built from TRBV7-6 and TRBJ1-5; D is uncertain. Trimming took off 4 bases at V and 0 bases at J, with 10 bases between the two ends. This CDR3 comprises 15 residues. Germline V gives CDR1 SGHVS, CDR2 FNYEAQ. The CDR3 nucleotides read TGTGCCAGCAGCTCCGAACCCTATAGCAATCAGCCCCAGCATTTT. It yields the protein CASSSEPYSNQPQHF.

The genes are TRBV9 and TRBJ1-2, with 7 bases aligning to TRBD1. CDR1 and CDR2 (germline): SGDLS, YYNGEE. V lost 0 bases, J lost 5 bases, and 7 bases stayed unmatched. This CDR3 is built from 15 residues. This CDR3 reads CASSVATGVGYGYTF. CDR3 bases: TGTGCCAGCAGCGTAGCTACAGGGGTGGGGTATGGCTACACCTTC.

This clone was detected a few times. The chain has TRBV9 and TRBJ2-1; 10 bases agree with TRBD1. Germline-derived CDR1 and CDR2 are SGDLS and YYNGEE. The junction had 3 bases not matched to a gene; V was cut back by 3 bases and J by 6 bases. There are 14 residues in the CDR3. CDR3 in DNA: TGTGCCAGCAGCGGACGGACAGGGGGCAATGAGCAGTTCTTC. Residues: CASSGRTGGNEQFF.

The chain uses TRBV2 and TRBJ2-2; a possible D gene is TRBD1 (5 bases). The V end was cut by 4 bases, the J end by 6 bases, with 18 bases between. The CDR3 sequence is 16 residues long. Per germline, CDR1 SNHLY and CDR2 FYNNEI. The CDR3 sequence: CASSAGPGLGAGELFF. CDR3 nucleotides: TGTGCCAGCAGTGCCGGCCCGGGCTTAGGGGCCGGGGAGCTGTTTTTT.

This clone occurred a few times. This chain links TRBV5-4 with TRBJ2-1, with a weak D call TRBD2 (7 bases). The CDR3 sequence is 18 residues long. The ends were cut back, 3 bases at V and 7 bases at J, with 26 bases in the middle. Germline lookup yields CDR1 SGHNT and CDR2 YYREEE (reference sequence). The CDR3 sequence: CASSSRDMRGGSLNEQFF. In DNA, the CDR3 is TGTGCCAGCAGCTCCCGAGACATGAGGGGGGGGAGCTTAAATGAGCAGTTCTTC.

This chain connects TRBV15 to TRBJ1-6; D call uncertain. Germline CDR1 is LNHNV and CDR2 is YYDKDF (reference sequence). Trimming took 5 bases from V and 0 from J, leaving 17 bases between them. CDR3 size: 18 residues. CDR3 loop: CATSSAPPEGSYNSPLHF. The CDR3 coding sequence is TGTGCCACCAGCTCGGCCCCCCCGGAGGGCTCCTATAATTCACCCCTCCACTTT.